This T cell receptor (beta chain) was sequenced for a study of identifying expanded T cells in peripheral blood. Findings of the study overall: Across healthy donors, higher total template counts meant significantly greater approximately two-week count variance. Over around two and four weeks, about 16 and 19 clones changed, versus approximately 1.1 between replicates.

Regarding this clone: Its specificity is unknown.

V lost 7 bases to trimming and J lost 3 bases, with 12 bases between them. Germline CDR1 and CDR2: SNHLY and FYNNEI. CDR3 length: 13 amino acids. During the collection period, no donor immune events like infections were recorded. Only in-frame clones appear in the TCRdb table, and some are missing; sequencing was by immunoSEQ multiplex PCR. In the table there are nearly 60,000 clones, roughly 87% of which are singletons. The receptor was isolated from a person aged 18 to 75 in good health. The sample was blood. The chain joins TRBV2 to TRBJ1-1; TRBD1 might be the D (5 bases). The CDR3 here is CASINGADTEAFF. The DNA of the CDR3 is TGTGCCAGCATTAATGGGGCCGACACTGAAGCTTTCTTT.